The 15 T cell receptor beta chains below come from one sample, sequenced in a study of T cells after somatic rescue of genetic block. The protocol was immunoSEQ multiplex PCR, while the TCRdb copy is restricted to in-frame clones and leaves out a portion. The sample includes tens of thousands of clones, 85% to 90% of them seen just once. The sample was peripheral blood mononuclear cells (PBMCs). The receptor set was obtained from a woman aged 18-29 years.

The CDR3 spells CASTSLGWGALNNEQFF. For the CDR3, the DNA is TGTGCCAGCACCTCCCTCGGCTGGGGGGCGCTTAACAATGAGCAGTTCTTC. This sequence joins TRBV2 and TRBJ2-1; tentatively, D is TRBD1 or TRBD2 (6 bases each). The CDR3 has 17 amino acids. Germline CDR1 SNHLY, CDR2 FYNNEI. V was cut by 7 bases and J by 5 bases, with 24 bases left in between.

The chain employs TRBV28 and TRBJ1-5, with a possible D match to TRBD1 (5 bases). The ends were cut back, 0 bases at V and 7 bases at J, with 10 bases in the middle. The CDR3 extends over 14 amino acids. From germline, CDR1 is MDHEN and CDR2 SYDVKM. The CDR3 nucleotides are TGTGCCAGCAGTTTATGGACAGCGGGCCAGCCCCAGCATTTT. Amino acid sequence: CASSLWTAGQPQHF.

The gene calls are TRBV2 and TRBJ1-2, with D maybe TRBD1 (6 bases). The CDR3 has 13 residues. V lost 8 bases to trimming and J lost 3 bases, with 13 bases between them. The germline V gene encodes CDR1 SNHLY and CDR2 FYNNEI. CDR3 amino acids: CASLGGTYYGYTF. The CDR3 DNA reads TGTGCCAGCCTAGGGGGGACTTACTATGGCTACACCTTC.

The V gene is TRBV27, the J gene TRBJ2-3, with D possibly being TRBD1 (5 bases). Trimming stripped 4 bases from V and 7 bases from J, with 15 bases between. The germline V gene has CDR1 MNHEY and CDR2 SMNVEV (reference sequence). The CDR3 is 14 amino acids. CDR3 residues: CASSSDNNFYTQYF. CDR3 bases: TGTGCCAGCAGTTCGGACAACAACTTTTATACGCAGTATTTT.

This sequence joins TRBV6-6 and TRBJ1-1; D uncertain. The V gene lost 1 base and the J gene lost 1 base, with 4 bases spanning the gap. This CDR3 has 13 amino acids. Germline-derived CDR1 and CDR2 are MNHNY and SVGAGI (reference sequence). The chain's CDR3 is CASSYLENTEAFF. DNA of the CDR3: TGTGCCAGCAGTTACTTGGAGAACACTGAAGCTTTCTTT.

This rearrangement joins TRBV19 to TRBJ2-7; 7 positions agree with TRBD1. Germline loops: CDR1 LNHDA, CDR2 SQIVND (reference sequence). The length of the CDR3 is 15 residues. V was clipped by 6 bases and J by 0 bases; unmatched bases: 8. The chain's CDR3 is CASSQGAGGSYEQYF. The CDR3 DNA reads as TGTGCCAGTAGCCAAGGGGCAGGGGGCTCCTACGAGCAGTACTTC. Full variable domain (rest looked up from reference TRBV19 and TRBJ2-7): DGGITQSPKYLFRKEGQNVTLSCEQNLNHDAMYWYRQDPGQGLRLIYYSQIVNDFQKGDIAEGYSVSREKKESFPLTVTSAQKNPTAFYLCASSQGAGGSYEQYFGPGTRLTVT.

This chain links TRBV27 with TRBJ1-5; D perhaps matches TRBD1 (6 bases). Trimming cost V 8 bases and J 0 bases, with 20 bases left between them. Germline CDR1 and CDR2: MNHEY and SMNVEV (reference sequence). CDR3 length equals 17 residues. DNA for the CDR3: TGTGCCAGCCGTGTGGGGACAAACCCAAATAGCAATCAGCCCCAGCATTTT. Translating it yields CASRVGTNPNSNQPQHF.

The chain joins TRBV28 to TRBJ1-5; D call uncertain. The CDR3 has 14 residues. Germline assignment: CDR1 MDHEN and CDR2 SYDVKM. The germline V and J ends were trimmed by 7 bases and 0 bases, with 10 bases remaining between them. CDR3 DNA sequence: TGTGCCAGCACCTTGGGGTATAGCAATCAGCCCCAGCATTTT. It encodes CASTLGYSNQPQHF.

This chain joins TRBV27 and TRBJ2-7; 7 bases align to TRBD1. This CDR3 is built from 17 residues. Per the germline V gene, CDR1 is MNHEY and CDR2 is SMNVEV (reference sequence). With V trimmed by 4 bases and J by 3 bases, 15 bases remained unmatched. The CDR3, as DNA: TGTGCCAGCAGTTGGGCCACGACAGGGCAACACTACTACGAGCAGTACTTC. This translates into CASSWATTGQHYYEQYF.

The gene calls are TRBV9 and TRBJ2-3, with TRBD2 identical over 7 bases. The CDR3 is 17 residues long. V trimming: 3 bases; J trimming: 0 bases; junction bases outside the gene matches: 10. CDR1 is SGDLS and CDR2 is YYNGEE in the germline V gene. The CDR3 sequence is CASSAVLATFSTDTQYF. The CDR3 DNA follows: TGTGCCAGCAGCGCCGTACTAGCGACGTTTAGCACAGATACGCAGTATTTT. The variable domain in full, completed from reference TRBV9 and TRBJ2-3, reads DSGVTQTPKHLITATGQRVTLRCSPRSGDLSVYWYQQSLDQGLQFLIQYYNGEERAKGNILERFSAQQFPDLHSELNLSSLELGDSALYFCASSAVLATFSTDTQYFGPGTRLTVL.

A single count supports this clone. The CDR3 nucleotides read TGTGCTAGTGGTCCTCTTTACGAGAATGAGCAGTTCTTC. It translates to CASGPLYENEQFF. The chain joins TRBV12-5 to TRBJ2-1, with no clear D. Trimming shortened V by 5 bases and J by 7 bases, and 12 bases separated the two germline ends. CDR3 length: 13 amino acids. CDR1 LGHNT and CDR2 FRNRAP come from the germline V gene.

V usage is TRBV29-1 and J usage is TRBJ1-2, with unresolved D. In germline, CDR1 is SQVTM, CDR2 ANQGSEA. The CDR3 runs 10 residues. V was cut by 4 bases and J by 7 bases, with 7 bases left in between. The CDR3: CSVADPGYTF. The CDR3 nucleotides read TGCAGCGTTGCTGACCCTGGCTACACCTTC.

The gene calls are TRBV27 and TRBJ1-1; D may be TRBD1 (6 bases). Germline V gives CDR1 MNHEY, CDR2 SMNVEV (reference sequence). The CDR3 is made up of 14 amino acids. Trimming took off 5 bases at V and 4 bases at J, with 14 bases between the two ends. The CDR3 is CASSPTGSITEAFF. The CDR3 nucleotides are TGTGCCAGCAGTCCGACAGGATCGATCACTGAAGCTTTCTTT.

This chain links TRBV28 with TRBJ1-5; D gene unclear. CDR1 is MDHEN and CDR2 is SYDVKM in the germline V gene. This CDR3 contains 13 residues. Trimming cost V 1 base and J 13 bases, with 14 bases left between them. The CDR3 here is CASSLSAITDQHF. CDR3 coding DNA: TGTGCCAGCAGTTTATCCGCGATAACAGATCAGCATTTT.

The CDR3 sequence: CASSQDSRGTDTQYF. The CDR3 coding sequence is TGTGCCAGCAGCCAAGATAGCAGGGGCACAGATACGCAGTATTTT. V and J are TRBV4-2 and TRBJ2-3; D is perhaps TRBD1 (5 bases). Trimming took 0 bases from V and 1 from J, leaving 8 bases between them. Germline CDR1 LGHNA, CDR2 YNFKEQ. The CDR3 contains 15 residues.